This TCR beta chain was profiled in a study of CD8 T cells in ankylosing spondylitis (dated by TCRdb to 2016 to 2017). Looking at the study overall: T cell receptor beta repertoires were profiled in healthy donors and ankylosing spondylitis patients so that disease-linked TCR variants could be found. The full study cohort was made up of 25 ankylosing spondylitis patients and fewer than 120 healthy donors. Peripheral blood samples were taken, and synovial fluid was additionally collected from ankylosing spondylitis patients.

Paper-wide results and their limitations: A TCR beta motif of seven or eight highly homologous amino acid variants appeared characteristic of blood from ankylosing spondylitis patients. Some of the motif variants had been reported before in the synovial fluid and blood of reactive arthritis patients, a finding that suggests common disease-initiation mechanisms. The disease-linked clones showed a CD8+ phenotype and occurred at relatively low frequencies in peripheral blood. According to the report, matched synovial fluid samples from ankylosing spondylitis patients were significantly enriched for the disease-linked clones.

For sequencing, an Illumina HiSeq 2500 was employed. Quantitative 5'-RACE with molecular barcodes was the method used to prepare the TCR beta libraries. Per the original workflow: A new computational method, built on a probabilistic model of VDJ rearrangement, was used to identify disease-linked TCR variants. The public reads were run again by TCRdb, first through fastp at Q25 and then through MiXCR, and only productive beta chains were kept. Every entry covers one CDR3 protein and lists the most common genes and DNA from its rows. V and J calls and clone size were set by TCRdb, not the authors. Across this sample there are 150,000 to 200,000 distinct CDR3 sequences, with over 15% seen only once. The ten biggest clones cover about 4.3% of the sample. This clonotype was seen many times. The specificity of this receptor is unknown. No base qualities exist here, and no much larger clone lies one base off it.

The source material was blood, either unsorted or a sorted T cell fraction (not recorded which). The receptor was isolated from a male donor aged 10-30 years with ankylosing spondylitis or in good health (not recorded which). Donor details come from another sample of the same person, matched by shared clones.

The CDR3 in this case is CASSQNYAGNTGELFF. In nucleotides, the sequence is TGCGCCAGCAGCCAAAACTATGCAGGGAACACCGGGGAGCTGTTTTTT. This sequence uses TRBV4-1 and TRBJ2-2; there is no confident call for the D gene. In the germline V gene, CDR1 corresponds to MGHRA and CDR2 to YSYEKL. From cysteine to phenylalanine, the CDR3 is 16 amino acids long. Only CDR3 DNA is held: 48 bases, read in frame from base 1. Deletion took 2 bases off V and 1 base off J, with a span of 11 bases between the germline ends.